This paragraph covers one T cell receptor beta chain sequence. Its antigen remains undetermined. Base qualities are not recorded, but no much larger clone differs from it by a single base. This sample stems from a study of blood T cell repertoires in COVID-19 (TCRdb year 2020). With regard to the full study: Samples from collaborators originated in the United States, Italy and Spain and spanned both the acute and convalescent phases of COVID-19. The prospective study material was composed of cDNA or gDNA derived from T cells, B-cell-depleted T cells, or PBMCs. A de-identified subject ID, COVID-19 status, age in years and sex were almost always included in the sample metadata. The samples were drawn from two sources: the first 160 participants of the ongoing ImmuneRACE study, and over 1,000 subjects contributed by 6 global collaborators. Where HLA class I and class II types were available, the types were taken from metadata supplied by the sample provider, not from assay-based typing. The repertoires were released in a freely available public database intended as a resource for research on the immune response to SARS-CoV-2. Deeply sampled blood TCRbeta repertoires from subjects exposed to, actively infected with, or recovered from COVID-19 were included in the dataset.

From its cysteine to its phenylalanine, the CDR3 spans 15 amino acids. Only the CDR3 DNA stays, 45 bases, in frame from base 1. Germline trimming amounts to 10 bases on V and 5 bases on J, with 12 as the count of junction bases outside the gene matches. The germline V gene encodes CDR1 MDHEN and CDR2 SYDVKM. Summary of the overall study and its limitations: The quantity of clinical and demographic metadata differed by source and by participant and was supplied without curation.

Each collaborating institution followed its own protocols to collect whole blood in K2EDTA tubes. For TCRbeta analysis, collaborators shipped samples as frozen whole blood, isolated PBMCs, or DNA extracted from either of those sample types. The immunoSEQ Assay, a bias-controlled multiplex PCR, was used to amplify TCRbeta CDR3 regions from genomic DNA. In the original analysis: The number of nucleated cells in each sample was estimated by amplification of reference gene primers within the assay. Sequence reads were collapsed and filtered to measure the absolute abundance of every unique TCRbeta CDR3 rearrangement. For each sample, productive Simpson clonality was calculated as the square root of Simpson's diversity index across productive rearrangements. TCRdb's version of the immuneACCESS table is confined to in-frame rearrangements and falls short of the full clone set. An unresolved V gene accounts for under half of the shortfall where checked; the remainder is of unknown origin. V, J and clone size reflect that table, while D and trimming were determined from the DNA. The sample data list over 120,000 clones, and around 78% of these were observed just once. In total, the top ten clones hold less than 2% of the sample.

The sequence was obtained from an older woman with acute or convalescent COVID-19. The sample was peripheral blood. The sequence links TRBV28 to TRBJ1-5, and TRBD1 aligns with 9 junction nucleotides. The DNA sequence is given as TGTGCCACCTACGAGTCCGGGACAGGGTATCAGCCCCAGCATTTT. This translates into CATYESGTGYQPQHF.